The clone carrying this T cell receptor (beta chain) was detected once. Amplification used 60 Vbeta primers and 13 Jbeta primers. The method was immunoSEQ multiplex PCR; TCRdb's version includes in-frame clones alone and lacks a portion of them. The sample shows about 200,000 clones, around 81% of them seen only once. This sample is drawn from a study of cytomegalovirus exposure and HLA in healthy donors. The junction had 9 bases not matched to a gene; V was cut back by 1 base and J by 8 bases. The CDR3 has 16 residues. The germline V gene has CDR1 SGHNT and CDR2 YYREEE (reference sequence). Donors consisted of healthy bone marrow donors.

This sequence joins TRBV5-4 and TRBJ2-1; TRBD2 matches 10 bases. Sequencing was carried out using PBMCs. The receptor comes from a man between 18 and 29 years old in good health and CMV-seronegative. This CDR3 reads CASSLRLAGDYDEQFF. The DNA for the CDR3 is TGTGCCAGCAGCTTGAGGCTAGCGGGAGATTACGATGAGCAGTTCTTC. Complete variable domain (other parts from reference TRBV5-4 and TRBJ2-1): ETGVTQSPTHLIKTRGQQVTLRCSSQSGHNTVSWYQQALGQGPQFIFQYYREEENGRGNFPPRFSGLQFPNYSSELNVNALELDDSALYLCASSLRLAGDYDEQFFGPGTRLTVL.